This T cell receptor (beta chain) was retrieved from a study of T-cell memory formation after mild COVID-19. Study details: The TCR clusters were mostly specific to one donor. Study findings and constraints: CD4+ clones that contracted lay mainly in CM and EM; CD8+ ones lay in EMRA.

As for this clonotype: What it recognizes is unknown.

This CDR3 is built from 15 residues. CDR1 LGHNA and CDR2 YNFKEQ come from the germline V gene. Losses at the gene ends were 0 bases for V and 3 bases for J; bases not matched to a gene: 3. MiXCR, applied by TCRdb to the 5' RACE reads, yields one record per CDR3 protein. The sample includes around 300,000 distinct CDR3 sequences, 10% to 15% of them seen just once. The sequencing sample was made of PBMCs or a T cell subset sorted from them (not recorded which). The rearrangement uses TRBV4-2 and TRBJ1-2; 8 nucleotides line up with TRBD1. This sequence originates from a man younger than 30 who had mild COVID-19 (a few samples of this study predate the infection). Cell type and time point are not known. DNA of the CDR3: TGTGCCAGCAGCCAAGATGCGGACAGGGACTATGGCTACACCTTC. It yields the protein CASSQDADRDYGYTF.